The clone carrying this T cell receptor beta chain was recorded once. Its target is not known. This record belongs to a study of cytomegalovirus exposure and HLA in healthy donors. Findings and caveats of the study: Reports credit the classifier with highly specific, highly sensitive diagnosis of cytomegalovirus status.

This CDR3 has 14 residues. CDR1 and CDR2 (germline): LNHDA, SQIVND (reference sequence). Unmatched junction bases numbered 2, after V lost 3 bases and J lost 4 bases. PCR primers comprised 60 Vbeta and 13 Jbeta primers. TCRdb's copy holds only in-frame clones and misses some; the assay was immunoSEQ multiplex PCR. Of 150,000 to 200,000 clones in the sample, just over 75% were seen once. This clonotype was obtained from a young woman in good health and CMV-seropositive. Sequencing was done on a sample of PBMCs. The rearrangement links TRBV19 to TRBJ2-7; 11 nucleotides line up with TRBD1. CDR3 sequence: CASSIGQGAYEQYF. DNA for the CDR3: TGTGCCAGTAGTATTGGACAGGGGGCTTACGAGCAGTACTTC.